The 4 T cell receptor beta chains below were found in one sample sequenced in a study of beta chain features in type 1 diabetes. These receptors have no known antigen. All of the isolated RNA was reverse transcribed, so expressed TCRB transcripts were sequenced. Profiling relied on immunoSEQ multiplex PCR, and the TCRdb table lists in-frame clones only, not all of them. The table has around 140,000 clones, approximately 9% seen once. Findings of the study overall: Among all four CD4+ subsets, Type 1 diabetes patients had TCRB CDR3s that were moderately but significantly shorter.

The specimen was central memory CD4+ T cells from blood. The receptors come from a man in his thirties or forties with type 1 diabetes.

The chain carries TRBV5-1 and TRBJ2-3; D gene unclear. There are 16 residues in the CDR3. Germline V gene sequence: CDR1 SGHRS, CDR2 YFSETQ. The ends were cut back, 0 bases at V and 1 base at J, with 12 bases in the middle. The CDR3 reads CASSLDPNTGTDTQYF. CDR3 coding DNA: TGCGCCAGCAGCTTGGACCCAAATACTGGCACAGATACGCAGTATTTT.

Of note for this clone: An end of the junction differs from the germline gene, which may be a read error. The chain uses TRBV7-9 and TRBJ2-5; 11 positions agree with TRBD2. CDR1 and CDR2 from the germline V gene are SEHNR and FQNEAQ (reference sequence). The CDR3 length is 15 residues. The DNA for the CDR3 is TGTGCCAGCAGCCTAGCGGGGGGACACCAAGAGACCCAGTACTTC. Its translation: CASSLAGGHQETQYF.

The chain employs TRBV11-2 and TRBJ1-1; D gene ambiguous. Per germline, CDR1 SGHAT and CDR2 FQNNGV. Trimming took off 5 bases at V and 4 bases at J, with 5 bases between the two ends. The CDR3 extends over 11 amino acids. The CDR3 coding sequence is TGTGCCAGCAGCCACGGCACTGAAGCTTTCTTT. Translation: CASSHGTEAFF.

V usage is TRBV6-5 and J usage is TRBJ2-1; TRBD1 agrees at 9 bases. Looked up from germline, CDR1 is MNHEY and CDR2 is SVGAGI. The V and J ends lost 6 bases and 7 bases, in that order; junction bases with no gene match: 10. The CDR3 has 15 amino acids. CDR3 residues: CASSWTLDRGNEQFF. CDR3 nucleotide sequence: TGTGCCAGCAGCTGGACCTTGGACAGGGGAAATGAGCAGTTCTTC.